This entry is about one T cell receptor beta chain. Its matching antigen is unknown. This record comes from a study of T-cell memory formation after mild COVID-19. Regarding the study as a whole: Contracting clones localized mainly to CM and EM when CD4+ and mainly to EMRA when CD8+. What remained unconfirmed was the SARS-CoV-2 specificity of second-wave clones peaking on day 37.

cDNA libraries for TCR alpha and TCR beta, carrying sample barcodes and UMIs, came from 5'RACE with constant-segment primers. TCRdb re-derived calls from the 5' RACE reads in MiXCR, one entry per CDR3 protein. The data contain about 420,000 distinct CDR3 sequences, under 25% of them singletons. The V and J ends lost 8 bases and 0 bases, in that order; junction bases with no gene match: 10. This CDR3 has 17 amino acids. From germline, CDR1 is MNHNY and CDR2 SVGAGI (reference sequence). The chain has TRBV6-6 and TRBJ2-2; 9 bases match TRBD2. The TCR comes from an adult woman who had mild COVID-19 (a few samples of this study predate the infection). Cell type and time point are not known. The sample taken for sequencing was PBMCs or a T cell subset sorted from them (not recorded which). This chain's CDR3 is CASLRAAGGPNTGELFF. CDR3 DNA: TGTGCCAGCCTAAGGGCCGCGGGGGGGCCGAACACCGGGGAGCTGTTTTTT.